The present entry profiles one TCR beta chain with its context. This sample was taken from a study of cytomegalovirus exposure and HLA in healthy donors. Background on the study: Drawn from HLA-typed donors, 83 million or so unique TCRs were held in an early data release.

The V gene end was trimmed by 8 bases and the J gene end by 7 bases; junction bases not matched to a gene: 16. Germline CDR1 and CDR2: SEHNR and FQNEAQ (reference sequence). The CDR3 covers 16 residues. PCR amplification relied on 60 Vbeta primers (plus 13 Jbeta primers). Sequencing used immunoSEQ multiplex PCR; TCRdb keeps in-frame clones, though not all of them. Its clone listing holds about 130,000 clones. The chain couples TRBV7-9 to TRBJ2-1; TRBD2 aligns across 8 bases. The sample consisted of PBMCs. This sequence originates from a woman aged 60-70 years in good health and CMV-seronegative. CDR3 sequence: CASSRGSGGGKNEQFF. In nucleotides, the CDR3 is TGTGCCAGCTCTCGAGGAAGCGGGGGAGGAAAAAATGAGCAGTTCTTC.